Below, one T cell receptor (beta chain) is given with its context. Its target is not known. Sequencing was performed with immunoSEQ multiplex PCR; in TCRdb, only in-frame clones are kept and a portion is missing. The sample carries approximately 70,000 clones, 80% to 90% recorded once. Blood samples were obtained at baseline, cycle 4 day 1, and cycle 7 day 1. This CDR3 region has 16 residues. Trimming stripped 0 bases from V and 10 bases from J, with 17 bases between. Per the germline V gene, CDR1 is SGHRS and CDR2 is YFSETQ. This record belongs to a study of OX40 agonist ivuxolimab in advanced cancers. Study-wide points: CD8+ T cells (on average) carried more expanded clones than CD4+ T cells. Antigen specificity was not determined for the expanded peripheral T cells.

The chain employs TRBV5-1 and TRBJ2-6, with unresolved D. Sequences were derived from CD4+ or CD8+ T cells sorted from blood, sampled in a trial of the OX40 agonist ivuxolimab. The sequence derives from an adult with an advanced solid tumor such as melanoma, head and neck, liver or kidney cancer. The CDR3 bases are TGCGCCAGCAGCTTGGGCGGAAGGCAGGTTGAGAACGTCCTGACTTTC. This gives the protein CASSLGGRQVENVLTF.